The next 24 T cell receptor beta chains were all read from a single sample in a study of Ad26.COV2.S vaccination and SARS-CoV-2 variants. Described treatment: some 19 received Ad26.COV2.S at low or high dose, single or two shots; roughly 5 received placebo; per-sample allocation not given. All samples were drawn on day 63, counting from the first vaccine or placebo injection. Assay: immunoSEQ multiplex PCR; the TCRdb copy retains only in-frame clones and omits some. The sample contains about 410,000 clones, around 85% of which appear only once. Sequencing was performed on peripheral blood, taken in a trial of Ad26.COV2.S vaccine versus placebo. Receptor source: a person aged 18-60 years who received the Ad26.COV2.S COVID-19 vaccine or a placebo.

This clone was counted only a few times. The chain links TRBV29-1 to TRBJ1-2; D possibly corresponds to TRBD1 (5 bases). V was cut by 0 bases and J by 4 bases, with 15 bases left in between. The CDR3 length is 15 residues. Germline V gene sequence: CDR1 SQVTM, CDR2 ANQGSEA. Here the CDR3 DNA reads TGCAGCGTTGAAGATCTTCCAGGGAATAGCTATGGCTACACCTTC. Amino acids: CSVEDLPGNSYGYTF.

Worth noting for this clone: The same CDR3 arises from other DNA sequences in this sample as well. The rearrangement links TRBV4-1 to TRBJ1-1, with a weak D call TRBD1 (5 bases). The V and J ends lost 0 bases and 1 base respectively, with 9 bases between them. Germline CDR1 MGHRA, CDR2 YSYEKL. CDR3 length: 15 amino acids. The CDR3 region has the DNA TGCGCCAGCAGCCAAGATCCAGGGACGAACACTGAAGCTTTCTTT. As protein: CASSQDPGTNTEAFF.

This chain joins TRBV4-1 and TRBJ1-4, with D tentatively TRBD1 (6 bases). CDR3 length: 17 residues. The ends were cut back, 0 bases at V and 4 bases at J, with 15 bases in the middle. Germline CDR1 reads MGHRA; CDR2 reads YSYEKL. The CDR3 DNA reads as TGCGCCAGCAGCCAAGATTGGGGGGAAGGGGGTAATGAAAAACTGTTTTTT. Translation: CASSQDWGEGGNEKLFF.

J is TRBJ2-1 and V is TRBV10-3, with TRBD1 matching 12 bases. The CDR3 totals 15 residues. V trimming: 6 bases; J trimming: 8 bases; junction bases outside the gene matches: 8. In germline, CDR1 is ENHRY, CDR2 SYGVKD. Written as DNA, the CDR3 is TGTGCCATCAGGGGGGGACAGGGGGCGACGGATGAGCAGTTCTTC. Translating gives CAIRGGQGATDEQFF.

This clone was detected once. The genes are TRBV7-8 and TRBJ1-5; D not certain. The germline V gene encodes CDR1 SGHVS and CDR2 FQNEAQ. The CDR3 totals 15 residues. Trimming took off 5 bases at V and 10 bases at J, with 21 bases between the two ends. CDR3 nucleotides: TGTGCCAGCAGCCGGAGGGAAGACGGCTCGGAACCCCAGCATTTT. Translated: CASSRREDGSEPQHF.

CDR3 DNA: TGTGCCAGCAGTGATTTCGGGACAGGGGGCTTCGGGGGCTACACCTTC. It is translated as CASSDFGTGGFGGYTF. The chain has TRBV6-1 and TRBJ1-2, with 12 bases aligning to TRBD1. Trimming took 3 bases from V and 8 from J; bases not matched to a gene: 10. CDR3 length: 16 residues. The germline V gene encodes CDR1 MNHNS and CDR2 SASEGT.

V is TRBV10-1 and J is TRBJ1-5, with 8 nucleotides matching TRBD1. This CDR3 region has 13 residues. Germline loops: CDR1 WNHNN, CDR2 SYGVQD (reference sequence). Trimming cost V 6 bases and J 4 bases; bases outside gene matches: 2. In DNA form, the CDR3 reads TGCGCCAGCAGCCGGACAGGGAATCAGCCCCAGCATTTT. Protein product: CASSRTGNQPQHF.

The chain joins TRBV6-5 to TRBJ2-1; 10 nucleotides match TRBD2. Per germline, CDR1 MNHEY and CDR2 SVGAGI. V shed 7 bases, J shed 7 bases, and the junction held 10 bases outside the gene matches. There are 15 residues in the CDR3. This chain's CDR3 is CASTPERGGRNEQFF. In DNA, the CDR3 is TGTGCCAGCACCCCCGAGCGGGGGGGCAGGAATGAGCAGTTCTTC.

The V call is TRBV6-5, the J call TRBJ2-7; the match to TRBD2 covers 11 bases. This CDR3 contains 13 residues. V gave up 6 bases and J gave up 6 bases; unmatched junction bases: 4. Germline V CDR1 and CDR2: MNHEY, SVGAGI. CDR3 coding DNA: TGTGCCAGCAGACCGGGACTAGCGGTCGAGCAGTACTTC. The encoded protein is CASRPGLAVEQYF.

The rearrangement uses TRBV5-6 and TRBJ2-7; D is perhaps TRBD1 (6 bases). This CDR3 has 19 amino acids. V lost 0 bases and J lost 0, with 22 bases in between. The germline gives CDR1 SGHDT, CDR2 YYEEEE. DNA for the CDR3: TGTGCCAGCAGCTTGGAACAAAAGTCAACGACAGGAGGCTCCTACGAGCAGTACTTC. It specifies CASSLEQKSTTGGSYEQYF.

This chain links TRBV10-3 with TRBJ2-7; 10 positions agree with TRBD1. Unmatched junction bases numbered 7, after V lost 5 bases and J lost 3 bases. The CDR3 is 15 amino acids. CDR1 is ENHRY and CDR2 is SYGVKD in the germline V gene. This chain's CDR3 is CAISLAGQGIYEQYF. The CDR3 DNA follows: TGTGCCATCAGTTTGGCGGGACAGGGGATCTACGAGCAGTACTTC.

This chain joins TRBV4-1 and TRBJ1-2; perhaps TRBD1 as D (6 bases). In germline, CDR1 is MGHRA, CDR2 YSYEKL. The CDR3 sequence is 15 residues long. V shed 1 base and J shed 4 bases, with 13 bases lying between them. The CDR3, as DNA: TGCGCCAGCAGCCAAGTAGAGGACAGTTCCTATGGCTACACCTTC. Protein: CASSQVEDSSYGYTF.

The V call is TRBV5-1, the J call TRBJ1-4; D may be TRBD1 (5 bases). V shed 4 bases and J shed 7 bases, with 23 bases lying between them. CDR1 is SGHRS and CDR2 is YFSETQ in the germline V gene. The CDR3 runs to 17 residues. CDR3 nucleotide sequence: TGCGCCAGCAGCATAGAGTCGGGGGAAGTTTTTGGTGAAAAACTGTTTTTT. Its translation: CASSIESGEVFGEKLFF.

The genes are TRBV7-9 and TRBJ1-2; D is undetermined. Trimming left V 5 bases short and J 2 bases short, with 9 bases between. The CDR3 is 13 residues long. Germline CDR1 is SEHNR and CDR2 is FQNEAQ (reference sequence). CDR3 amino acids: CASSAALNYGYTF. The CDR3 region has the DNA TGTGCCAGCAGCGCGGCCCTCAACTATGGCTACACCTTC. Together with reference TRBV7-9 and TRBJ1-2, the CDR3 gives the full variable domain: DTGVSQNPRHKITKRGQNVTFRCDPISEHNRLYWYRQTLGQGPEFLTYFQNEAQLEKSRLLSDRFSAERPKGSFSTLEIQRTEQGDSAMYLCASSAALNYGYTFGSGTRLTVV.

J is TRBJ2-3 and V is TRBV6-1, with a possible D match to TRBD1 (6 bases). CDR1 is MNHNS, CDR2 SASEGT, per germline. Trimming left V 0 bases short and J 3 bases short, with 13 bases between. The CDR3 runs to 16 residues. This chain's CDR3 is CASSEADSGETDTQYF. Written as DNA, the CDR3 is TGTGCCAGCAGTGAAGCGGACTCAGGGGAAACAGATACGCAGTATTTT.

About this clone: Additional DNA sequences in this sample encode the identical CDR3. As DNA, the CDR3 is TGTGCCAGTAGTAAGGGGCTGGATCAGCCCCAGCATTTT. Amino acids: CASSKGLDQPQHF. This chain joins TRBV19 and TRBJ1-5; D is possibly TRBD1 (5 bases). CDR1 is LNHDA and CDR2 is SQIVND in the germline V gene (reference sequence). There are 13 residues in the CDR3. Between the trimmed V and J ends, which lost 4 bases and 5 bases, there was a span of 9 bases.

The CDR3 nucleotides read TGTGCCAGCAGCTTGCAGGGCGCGGCGGTAACTAATGAAAAACTGTTTTTT. Encoded protein: CASSLQGAAVTNEKLFF. The rearrangement joins TRBV11-2 to TRBJ1-4, with D perhaps matching TRBD1 (5 bases). Germline V gene data show CDR1 as SGHAT and CDR2 as FQNNGV. The CDR3 consists of 17 residues. V was clipped by 3 bases and J by 1 base, with 15 bases between them.

The chain recombines TRBV5-4 with TRBJ1-4; no clear D gene. The germline gives CDR1 SGHNT, CDR2 YYREEE (reference sequence). The V end was cut by 7 bases, the J end by 6 bases, with 10 bases between. The CDR3 runs 12 residues. The CDR3 nucleotides are TGTGCCAGCGGTCCCGGGGATGAAAAACTGTTTTTT. It is translated as CASGPGDEKLFF.

The chain carries TRBV6-5 and TRBJ1-3; maybe TRBD1 (5 bases). CDR1 MNHEY and CDR2 SVGAGI come from the germline V gene. The CDR3 contains 15 residues. V shed 6 bases and J shed 0 bases, with 12 bases lying between them. The CDR3, as DNA: TGTGCCAGCAGGAGGACACAAGACTCTGGAAACACCATATATTTT. Translated, it gives CASRRTQDSGNTIYF.

The CDR3 protein is CASRNRGEAFF. In nucleotides, the CDR3 is TGTGCCAGCAGAAACCGGGGTGAAGCTTTCTTT. V gene TRBV6-5 combines with J gene TRBJ1-1; D is unclear. V was trimmed by 6 bases and J by 7 bases, leaving 9 bases between them. In germline, CDR1 is MNHEY, CDR2 SVGAGI. The CDR3 has 11 amino acids.

The rearrangement links TRBV4-1 to TRBJ2-1, with 7 bases fitting TRBD1. V gave up 2 bases and J gave up 4 bases; unmatched junction bases: 8. The CDR3 is 16 amino acids. Germline V lookup: CDR1 MGHRA, CDR2 YSYEKL. CDR3 coding DNA: TGCGCCAGCAGCCAAAACATGGGACAGAAATACAATGAGCAGTTCTTC. Its protein is CASSQNMGQKYNEQFF.

This clone was observed once. The genes are TRBV18 and TRBJ1-2; D remains ambiguous. CDR1 and CDR2 (germline): KGHSH, LQKENI. The V gene lost 6 bases and the J gene lost 2 bases, with 10 bases spanning the gap. There are 13 residues in the CDR3. The CDR3: CASSPSVNYGYTF. The CDR3, as DNA: TGTGCCAGCTCCCCGTCGGTGAACTATGGCTACACCTTC.

This clone appeared a few times. The chain recombines TRBV5-4 with TRBJ2-2; D perhaps matches TRBD1 (6 bases). V dropped 3 bases and J dropped 6 bases, with 9 bases sitting between them. From germline, CDR1 is SGHNT and CDR2 YYREEE (reference sequence). The CDR3 covers 13 residues. The CDR3 is CASSSEGAGELFF. The CDR3 nucleotides are TGTGCCAGCAGCTCAGAGGGGGCCGGGGAGCTGTTTTTT.

V gene TRBV7-8 combines with J gene TRBJ1-4, with a tentative D call TRBD1 (5 bases). The CDR3 sequence is 16 residues long. The germline V gene encodes CDR1 SGHVS and CDR2 FQNEAQ. Trimming took 1 base from V and 8 from J, leaving 17 bases between them. CDR3 DNA sequence: TGTGCCAGCAGCTTAGATTCCCCCCCACGGGACGAAAAACTGTTTTTT. It codes for CASSLDSPPRDEKLFF.